This T cell receptor beta chain comes out of a study of shared clonotypes between healthy human individuals. Study summary: Donors, aged 18 to 49, were a couple of women and three men. Three plates were used per donor for CD4 naive, three for CD4 memory, two for CD8 naive and one for CD8 memory.

TCRdb's table, derived via immunoSEQ multiplex PCR, lists solely in-frame clones and lacks some. The table includes about 960,000 clones, approximately 80% detected once. Study results and caveats: Estimated clonotype richness was generally higher in naive than memory subsets.

The CDR3 is 14 residues long. Trimming cost V 3 bases and J 0 bases, with 6 bases left between them. Germline V gene sequence: CDR1 ENHRY, CDR2 SYGVKD. With regard to this clone: The antigen is unknown.

This sequence was found in a man aged 18 to 29 in good health. The chain is built from TRBV10-3 and TRBJ1-3, with D unclear. Sample: memory CD4+ T cells sorted from blood. Indicated subset: CD45RA-negative fraction. The CDR3 nucleotides read TGTGCCATCAGTGACAGCTTCTCTGGAAACACCATATATTTT. It specifies CAISDSFSGNTIYF.